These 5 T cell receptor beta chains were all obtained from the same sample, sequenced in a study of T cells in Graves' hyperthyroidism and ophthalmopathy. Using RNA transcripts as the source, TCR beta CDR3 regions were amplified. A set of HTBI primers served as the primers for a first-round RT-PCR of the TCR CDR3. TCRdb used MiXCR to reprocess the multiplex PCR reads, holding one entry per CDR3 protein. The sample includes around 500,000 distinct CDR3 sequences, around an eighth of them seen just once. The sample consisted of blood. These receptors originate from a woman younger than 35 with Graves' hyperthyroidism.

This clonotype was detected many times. The CDR3 coding sequence is TGTGCCAGCAGTTACGGAAACACCATATATTTT. Translating gives CASSYGNTIYF. The V call is TRBV12-3 or TRBV12-4, the J call TRBJ1-3; no reliable D call. Trimming removed 4 bases at V and 4 bases at J, with 2 bases between. The CDR3 length is 11 residues.

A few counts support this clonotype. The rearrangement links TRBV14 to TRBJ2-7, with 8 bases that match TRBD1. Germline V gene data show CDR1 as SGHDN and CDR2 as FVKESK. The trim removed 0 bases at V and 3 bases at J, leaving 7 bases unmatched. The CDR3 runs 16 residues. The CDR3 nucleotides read TGTGCCAGCAGCCAAGATCTTGGGACAGGACACTACGAGCAGTACTTC. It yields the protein CASSQDLGTGHYEQYF.

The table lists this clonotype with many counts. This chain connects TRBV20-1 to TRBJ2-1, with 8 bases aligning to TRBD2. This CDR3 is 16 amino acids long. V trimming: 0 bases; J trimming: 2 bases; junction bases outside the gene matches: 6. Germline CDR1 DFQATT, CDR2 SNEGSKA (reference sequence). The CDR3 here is CSARDKAGEAYNEQFF. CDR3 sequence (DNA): TGCAGTGCTAGAGATAAAGCGGGAGAAGCCTACAATGAGCAGTTCTTC.

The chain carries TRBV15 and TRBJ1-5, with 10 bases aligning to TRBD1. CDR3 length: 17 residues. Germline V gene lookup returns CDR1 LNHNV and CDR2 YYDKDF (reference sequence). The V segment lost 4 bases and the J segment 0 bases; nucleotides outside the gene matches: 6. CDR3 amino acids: CATSIRDRGHSNQPQHF. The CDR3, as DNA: TGTGCCACCAGCATCCGGGACAGGGGACATAGCAATCAGCCCCAGCATTTT.

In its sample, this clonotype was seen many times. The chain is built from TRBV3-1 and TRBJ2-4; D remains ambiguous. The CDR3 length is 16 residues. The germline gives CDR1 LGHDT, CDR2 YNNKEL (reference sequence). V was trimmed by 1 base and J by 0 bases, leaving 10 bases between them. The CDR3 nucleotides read TGTGCCAGCAGCCAAGGGGCCACCTTAGCCAAAAACATTCAGTACTTC. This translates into CASSQGATLAKNIQYF.